Listed below are T cell receptor beta chains from one sample, sequenced in a study of T cell responses to AZD1222 COVID-19 vaccine. Measured with immunoSEQ multiplex PCR; TCRdb has only the in-frame clones, and not every one. The table shows 200,000 or so clones, with around 90% occurring only once. The material sequenced was peripheral blood, taken on day 0 of AZD1222 vaccination. Every receptor here comes from an adult in good health. CDR3s include the opening cysteine and the closing phenylalanine or tryptophan. A D gene is named only where the DNA matches it firmly.

TRBV20-1,TRBD2,14,CSASKLAGGYEQYF
TRBV7-2,TRBD2,16,CASRPSMGLAAYEQYF
TRBV9,-,13,CASSGQEREKLFF
TRBV27,TRBD2,15,CASSLGGGSTGELFF
TRBV3-1/TRBV3-2,TRBD1,17,CASSQDGAGGASGELFF
TRBV28,TRBD2,14,CASIRAGGNNEQFF
TRBV19,TRBD1,16,CASSSEGQGVLYEQFF
TRBV13,-,17,CASSQRGGRVFPYEQYF
TRBV7-2,TRBD2,16,CASSSERGRTHNEQFF
TRBV6-5,-,11,CASGLVAEAFF
TRBV7-2,-,14,CASSPASSYNEQFF
TRBV7-9,-,15,CASSLGGLSSYEQYF
TRBV10-2,-,16,CASSDLGLRATDTQYF
TRBV10-3,-,12,CAISPGNYEQYF
TRBV7-2,-,14,CASSLVEGRYGYTF
TRBV5-1,-,15,CASSLGPGENQPQHF
TRBV19,-,13,CASSISGSYGYTF
TRBV10-3,TRBD1,15,CAISEGQGDPGEQYF
TRBV11-2,-,13,CASSLPGDTEAFF
TRBV6-5,TRBD1,13,CASNPDRRDTQYF
TRBV6-5,TRBD1,14,CASRTGTGFEKLFF
TRBV5-1,-,14,CASSLPGTIYEQYF
TRBV6-4,-,14,CASRASGLSDTQYF
TRBV4-1,-,15,CASSQGSSSGETQYF
TRBV4-3,-,17,CASSQLWGGSSMGKLFF
TRBV5-1,TRBD1,15,CASSRTGDLTDTQYF
TRBV29-1,-,13,CSVVRLSYNEQFF
TRBV5-8,TRBD1,15,CASSFQGASNSPLHF
TRBV2,-,16,CASSEGGQVTNEKLFF
TRBV2,TRBD1,16,CASSEARAGGPYEQYF
TRBV6-1,TRBD2,16,CASSDMAGGGSDTQYF
TRBV3-1/TRBV3-2,-,13,CASSPSRVYEQYF
TRBV9,-,14,CASSISGGTGELFF
TRBV7-8,TRBD1,17,CASSAGGRRLSNQPQHF
TRBV3-1/TRBV3-2,-,16,CASSSRGGNSYNEQFF
TRBV5-8,TRBD2,15,CASSYWTSGTGELFF
TRBV6-2/TRBV6-3,-,15,CASSYSVPSTNEQFF
TRBV5-6,-,16,CASSLVSRESNYGYTF
TRBV28,-,14,CASSLTGLDYGYTF
TRBV6-6,TRBD2,15,CASRQNSGVTDTQYF
TRBV10-2,TRBD1,13,CASGAQGAEPQHF
TRBV9,-,14,CASSVGTNNSPLHF
TRBV9,-,15,CASSVVPDGGAGYTF
TRBV10-3,-,15,CAIRGDRSNTGELFF
TRBV6-5,TRBD2,15,CASSLLAGGSDTQYF
TRBV28,-,15,CASSFGQRAGQPQHF
TRBV5-1,-,13,CASSTTGSDTQYF
TRBV19,-,16,CASSIFPPRGAGGYTF
TRBV12-3/TRBV12-4,-,12,CASSPLNSPLHF
TRBV5-4,-,16,CASARAGGRINNEQFF
TRBV5-1,TRBD2,15,CASSSQRERTDTQYF
TRBV5-1,TRBD1,18,CASSPRGTGVSGANVLTF
TRBV21-1,-,14,CASSKEGGGTEAFF
TRBV4-1,-,14,CASSQGKGGHTIYF
TRBV7-8,TRBD1,15,CASSLRDRLSGELFF
TRBV20-1,TRBD2,14,CSASGTSGSNEQFF
TRBV6-2/TRBV6-3,-,16,CASSSQKRRSNQPQHF
TRBV6-2/TRBV6-3,-,15,CASSCRQVGTGELFF
TRBV5-1,-,15,CASSSAGPPYNEQFF
TRBV27,-,15,CASTSVGGSGNTIYF